These T cell receptor beta chains were read from a single sample in a study of control samples from healthy donors and cancer patients. Profiled with immunoSEQ multiplex PCR; TCRdb holds only in-frame clones, not every one. The repertoire holds about 140,000 clones, with more than 90% as singletons. Sample: blood. The receptors come from a man aged 30 to 39 in good health. The conserved cysteine and the conserved F or W are not part of the CDR3 here. Fields, in order: V gene, D gene, CDR3 protein. The D gene is left open where the match is weak.

TRBV14 | TRBD2 | ASSKWEGNYEQY
TRBV28 | TRBD1 | ASSHGQGYSIYEQY
TRBV6-5 | TRBD1 | ASTTGTASEQY
TRBV4-2 | - | ASSQDRASGTDTQY
TRBV13 | - | ASRRGNTEAF
TRBV6-5 | - | ASSYSNGIYTDTQY
TRBV3-1/TRBV3-2 | - | ASSIRTTNTQY
TRBV19 | TRBD1 | ASEDRYSNQPQH
TRBV4-3 | - | ASSGAGELF
TRBV27 | - | ASSSNRVEAF
TRBV7-8 | - | ASSLDTRNTEAF
TRBV2 | - | ASTVRDTGELF
TRBV27 | - | ASAEGTSEQF
TRBV11-2 | - | ASSSLARVYEQY
TRBV6-6 | - | ASSFTSGGNTIY